This TCR beta chain was recovered during a study of blood T cell repertoires in COVID-19. Study as a whole: Acute-phase and convalescent COVID-19 samples originated in the United States, Italy and Spain. From T cells, B-cell-depleted T cells, or PBMCs came the material, which was cDNA or gDNA.

Clones were sequenced by immunoSEQ multiplex PCR, and TCRdb holds only the in-frame ones, with some missing. The table has 300,000 to 350,000 clones, around 90% seen once. Germline trimming cut 2 bases from V and 6 bases from J; bases unmatched to any gene: 4. CDR3 length equals 14 residues. Germline V gives CDR1 PRHDT, CDR2 FYEKMQ (reference sequence). The age range of participants was 18 to 89 years, with residence in fewer than 25 US areas. V usage is TRBV13 and J usage is TRBJ1-5, with 7 bases aligning to TRBD1. The source of this sequence is a woman younger than 35 with acute COVID-19. The sequencing sample was made of PBMCs or T cells enriched from blood (not recorded which). CDR3 in amino acids: CASSLTGAGQPQHF. As DNA, the CDR3 is TGTGCCAGCAGCTTAACAGGGGCGGGTCAGCCCCAGCATTTT.